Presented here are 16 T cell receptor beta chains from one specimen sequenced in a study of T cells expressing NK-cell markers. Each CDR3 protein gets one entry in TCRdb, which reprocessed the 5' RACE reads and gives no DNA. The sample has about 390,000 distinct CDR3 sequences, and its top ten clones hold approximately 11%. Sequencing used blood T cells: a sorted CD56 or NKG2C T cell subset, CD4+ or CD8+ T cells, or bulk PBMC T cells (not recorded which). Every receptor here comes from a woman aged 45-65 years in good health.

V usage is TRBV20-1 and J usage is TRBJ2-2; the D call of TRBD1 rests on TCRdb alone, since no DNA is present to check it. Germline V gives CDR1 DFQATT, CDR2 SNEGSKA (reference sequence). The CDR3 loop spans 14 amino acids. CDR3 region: CSARTGVNTGELFF.

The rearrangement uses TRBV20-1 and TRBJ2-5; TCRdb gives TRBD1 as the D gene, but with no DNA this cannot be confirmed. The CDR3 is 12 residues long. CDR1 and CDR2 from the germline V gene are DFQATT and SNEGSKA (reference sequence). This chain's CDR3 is CSASPEGKTQYF.

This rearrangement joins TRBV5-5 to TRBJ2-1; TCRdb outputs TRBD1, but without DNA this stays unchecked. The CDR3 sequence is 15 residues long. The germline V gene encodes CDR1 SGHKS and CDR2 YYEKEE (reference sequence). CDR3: CASSPLTGSYNEQFF.

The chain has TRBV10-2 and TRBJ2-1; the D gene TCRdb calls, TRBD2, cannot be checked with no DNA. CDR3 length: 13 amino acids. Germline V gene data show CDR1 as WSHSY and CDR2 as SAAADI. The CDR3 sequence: CATRTSGRGEQFF.

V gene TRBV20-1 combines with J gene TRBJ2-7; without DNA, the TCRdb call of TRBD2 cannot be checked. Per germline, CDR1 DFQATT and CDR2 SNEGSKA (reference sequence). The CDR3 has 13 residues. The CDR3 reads CSAQGLAGGEQYF.

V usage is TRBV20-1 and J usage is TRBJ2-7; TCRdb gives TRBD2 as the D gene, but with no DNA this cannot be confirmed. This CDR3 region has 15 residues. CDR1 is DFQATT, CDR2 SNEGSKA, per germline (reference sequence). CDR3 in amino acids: CSAEGTSGTSYEQYF.

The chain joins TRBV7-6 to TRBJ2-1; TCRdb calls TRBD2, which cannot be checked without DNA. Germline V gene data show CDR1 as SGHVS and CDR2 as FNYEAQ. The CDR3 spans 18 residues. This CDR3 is CASSSQLGGRWVDNEQFF.

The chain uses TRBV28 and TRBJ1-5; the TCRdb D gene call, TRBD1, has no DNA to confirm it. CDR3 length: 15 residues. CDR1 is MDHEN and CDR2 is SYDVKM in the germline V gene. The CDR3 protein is CASNPGGTGIKPQHF.

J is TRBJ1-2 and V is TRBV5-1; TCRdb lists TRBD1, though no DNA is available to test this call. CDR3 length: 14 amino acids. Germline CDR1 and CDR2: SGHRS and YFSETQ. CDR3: CASSLPGQGRSYTF.

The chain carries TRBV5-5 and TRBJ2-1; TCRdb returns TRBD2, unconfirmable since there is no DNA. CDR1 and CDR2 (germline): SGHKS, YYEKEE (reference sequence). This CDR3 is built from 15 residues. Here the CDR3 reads CASSPRVRQYNEQFF. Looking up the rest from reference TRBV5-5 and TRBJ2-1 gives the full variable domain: DAGVTQSPTHLIKTRGQQVTLRCSPISGHKSVSWYQQVLGQGPQFIFQYYEKEERGRGNFPDRFSARQFPNYSSELNVNALLLGDSALYLCASSPRVRQYNEQFFGPGTRLTVL.

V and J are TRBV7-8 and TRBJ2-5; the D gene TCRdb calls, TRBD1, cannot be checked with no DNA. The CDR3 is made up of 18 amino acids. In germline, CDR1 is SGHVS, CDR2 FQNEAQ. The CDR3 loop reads CASSLAPGRGRVEETQYF.

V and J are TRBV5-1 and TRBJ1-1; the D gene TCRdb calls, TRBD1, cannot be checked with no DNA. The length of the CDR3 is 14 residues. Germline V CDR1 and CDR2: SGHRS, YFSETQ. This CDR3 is CASSFLQGYTEAFF.

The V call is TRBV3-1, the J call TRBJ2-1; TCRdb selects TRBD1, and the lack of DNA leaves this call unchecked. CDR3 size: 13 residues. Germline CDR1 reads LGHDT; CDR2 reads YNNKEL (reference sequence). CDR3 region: CASSQSAPGEQFF.

CDR3 sequence reads: CASSSQGWEQFF. This chain uses TRBV5-1 with TRBJ2-1; TCRdb's D call of TRBD1 is untestable without DNA. The germline V gene encodes CDR1 SGHRS and CDR2 YFSETQ. The CDR3 runs to 12 residues.

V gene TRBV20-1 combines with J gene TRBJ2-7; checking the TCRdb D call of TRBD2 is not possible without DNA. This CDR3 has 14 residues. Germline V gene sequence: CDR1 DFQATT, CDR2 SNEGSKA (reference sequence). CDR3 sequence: CSASAGGPDGEQYF.

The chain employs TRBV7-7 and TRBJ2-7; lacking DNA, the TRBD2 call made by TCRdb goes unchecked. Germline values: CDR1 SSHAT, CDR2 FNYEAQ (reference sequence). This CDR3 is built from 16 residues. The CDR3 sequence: CASSLARTSGRIEQYF.